This note documents a single TCR beta chain sequence. Its antigen target is currently unknown. Per-nucleotide qualities are absent, and no much larger clonotype sits a single base away. The data were taken from a study of shared clonotypes between healthy human individuals (dated by TCRdb to about 2020). With regard to the full study: The cohort included three men and two women between 18 and 49 years of age. Blood TCR repertoires of four to six healthy adults were deeply sequenced to estimate repertoire size and the extent of clonotype sharing between individuals. For each donor, CD4 naive and CD4 memory were each run on three plates, CD8 naive on two plates, and CD8 memory on one plate. Leukapheresis yielded between about 0.9 and 8.9 billion PBMCs per donor. To increase sequencing depth and limit assay-specific biases, TCR repertoire library preparation and sequencing were carried out by different laboratories using diverse techniques.

The donors were healthy, HIV-negative adults who had no recently reported acute infections or vaccinations. Every donor was a Caucasian adult residing in Nashville, Tennessee, USA. CD4+ T cells were enriched by magnetic negative selection, after which naive cells were positively selected on CD45RA and the negative fraction was taken as the memory subset. Blood was collected by leukapheresis, and PBMCs were isolated by Ficoll-Histopaque density gradient centrifugation and then cryopreserved in liquid nitrogen vapor phase. Purity and quantity of every magnetically sorted T cell population were checked by analytical flow cytometry. Genomic DNA was isolated from each sorted fraction and quantified by UV absorbance on a Nanodrop 2000c. Trimming removed 2 bases from V and 5 bases from J, leaving 7 bases between the germline ends. Taken from cysteine to phenylalanine, the CDR3 has 13 residues. The sequence is cut down to CDR3 DNA, 39 bases in frame from base 1. The germline V gene (reference sequence) supplies CDR1 SEHNR and CDR2 FQNEAQ.

Overall study outcomes, separate from this receptor: Compared with non-shared clonotypes, clonotypes shared by all four sorted-subset donors had higher generation probabilities. Only blood was sampled, and tissue TCR repertoires likely differ from those in blood. Naive subsets generally had larger estimated clonotype richness than memory subsets did. Pairwise subsampling indicated that sequencing depth was expected to affect the degree of clonotype sharing among donors. Rarefaction of sorted-subset datasets indicated incomplete sequencing despite the large sequencing depth. When several donors were compared, the shared fraction of clonotypes was around 5% for naive CD4, around 3.5% for naive CD8, roughly 2.5% for memory CD4, and around 0.37% for memory CD8. Because the study included a small number of donors, the genetic and exposure-history diversity represented was limited.

Using the deep immunoSEQ assay, TCR CDR3 regions were amplified from genomic DNA by multiplex PCR. Extracted genomic DNA from each cell subset was spread evenly across all wells of several immunoSEQ 96-well plates, with each plate serving as a replicate. For sorted subsets, about 220 ng of genomic DNA, equivalent to around 30,000 T cell genomes, went into each replicate PCR. Purified libraries were measured with a Qubit 3.0 fluorometer, size-checked on a Bioanalyzer 2100, and measured again with the KAPA Library Quantification kit. Every immunoSEQ 96-well plate was sequenced on a dedicated single-read 150-cycle Illumina NextSeq 550 flow cell. The source study handled its data this way. Because the immunoSEQ output included only junctional sequences and no quality scores, the filtering could not be the same as the filtering used for full-length reads. To assign V/J genes and CDR3, sequences were annotated against IMGT germline references using PyIR, a Python wrapper for IgBLAST v1.9. Any read was removed if the V/J assignment was weak (E-value above 1e-6), the CDR3 was missing, or the read contained stop codons, out-of-frame junctions, or ambiguous translated residues. V3J clonotypes were defined as sequences sharing the same inferred V gene, J gene, and CDR3 amino acid sequence. Percentage overlap between repertoires was calculated by dividing the number of shared unique clonotypes by the size of the smaller repertoire. Three approaches were used to assess repertoire richness: RTK rarefaction, the Chao1 estimator, and Recon v2.1 estimates of unobserved clonotypes. For all TCRbeta clonotypes obtained by the gDNA method from several donors, generation probabilities were computed with OLGA. Held by TCRdb, this immuneACCESS table contains in-frame sequences only and omits some clones. Under half of the omission traces to an unresolved V gene where checked; the cause of the rest is unknown. V and J calls and clone size follow that table, whereas D and trimming were derived from the DNA. In this sample the table shows some 680,000 clones, around four fifths of which occur a single time. The biggest ten clones account for about 1.8% of the sample.

The sequence was collected from a woman aged 25 to 39 in good health. The chain joins TRBV7-9 to TRBJ1-5, with no D gene named confidently. Sequencing was carried out using memory CD4+ T cells sorted from blood. The sample's cell subset or site label is to be understood as: CD45RA-negative fraction. The CDR3 protein is CASSLLQDQPQHF. The base sequence is TGTGCCAGCAGCTTACTCCAAGATCAGCCCCAGCATTTT.